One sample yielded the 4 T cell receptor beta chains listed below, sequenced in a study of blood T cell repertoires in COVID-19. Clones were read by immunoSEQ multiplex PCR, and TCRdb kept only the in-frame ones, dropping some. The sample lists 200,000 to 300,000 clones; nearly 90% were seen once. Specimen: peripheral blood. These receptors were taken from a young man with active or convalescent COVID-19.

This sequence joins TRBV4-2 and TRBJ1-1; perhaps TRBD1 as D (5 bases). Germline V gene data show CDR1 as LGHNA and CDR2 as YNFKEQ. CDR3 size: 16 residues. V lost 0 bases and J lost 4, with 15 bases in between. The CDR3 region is CASSQDVKGEGTEAFF. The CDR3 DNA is TGTGCCAGCAGCCAAGATGTGAAAGGGGAAGGCACTGAAGCTTTCTTT.

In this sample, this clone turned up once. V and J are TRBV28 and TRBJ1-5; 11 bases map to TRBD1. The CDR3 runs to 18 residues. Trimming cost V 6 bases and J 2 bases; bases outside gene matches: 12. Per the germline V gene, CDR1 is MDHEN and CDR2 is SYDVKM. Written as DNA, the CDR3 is TGTGCCAGCAGGCAAGGGACAGGGGGATTGTTTGGCAATCAGCCCCAGCATTTT. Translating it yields CASRQGTGGLFGNQPQHF.

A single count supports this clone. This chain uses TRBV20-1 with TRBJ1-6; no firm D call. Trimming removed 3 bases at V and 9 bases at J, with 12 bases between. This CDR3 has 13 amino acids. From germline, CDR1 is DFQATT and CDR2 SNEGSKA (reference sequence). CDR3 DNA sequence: TGCAGTGCTAGTAAGACCGCGGGTTCACCCCTCCACTTT. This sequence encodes CSASKTAGSPLHF.

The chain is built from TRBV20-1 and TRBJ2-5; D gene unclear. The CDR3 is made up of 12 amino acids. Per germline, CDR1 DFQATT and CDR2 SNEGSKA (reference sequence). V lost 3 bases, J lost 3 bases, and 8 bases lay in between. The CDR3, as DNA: TGCAGTGCTAGTAAACAGAAAGAGACCCAGTACTTC. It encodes CSASKQKETQYF.